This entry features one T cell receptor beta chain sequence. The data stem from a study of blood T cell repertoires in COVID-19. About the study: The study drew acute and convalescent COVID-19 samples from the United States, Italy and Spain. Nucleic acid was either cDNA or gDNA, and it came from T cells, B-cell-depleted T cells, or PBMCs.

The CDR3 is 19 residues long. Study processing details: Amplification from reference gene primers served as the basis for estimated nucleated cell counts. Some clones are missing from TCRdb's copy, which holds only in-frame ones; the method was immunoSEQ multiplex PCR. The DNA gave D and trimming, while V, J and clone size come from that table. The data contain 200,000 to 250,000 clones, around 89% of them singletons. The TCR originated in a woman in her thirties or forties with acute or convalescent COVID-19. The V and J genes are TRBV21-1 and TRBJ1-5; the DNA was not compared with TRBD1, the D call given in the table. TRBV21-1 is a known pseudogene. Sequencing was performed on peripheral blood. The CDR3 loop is CASSKGGPRSPYSNQPQHF. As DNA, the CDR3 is TGTGCCAGCAGCAAAGGGGGGCCCCGCTCACCTTATAGCAATCAGCCCCAGCATTTT.